This T cell receptor (beta chain) stems from a study of shared clonotypes between healthy human individuals. Study information: Contributing individuals were a couple of females and three males aged 18 to 49. Every donor yielded three CD4 naive, three CD4 memory, two CD8 naive and one CD8 memory plate.

V dropped 0 bases and J dropped 15 bases, with 13 bases sitting between them. The CDR3 covers 12 residues. The germline V gene has CDR1 SGHDT and CDR2 YYEEEE. This clone has a handful of counts. Its antigen is undetermined. Once extracted for a subset, genomic DNA was divided evenly among several immunoSEQ plates. TCRdb keeps only in-frame clones here, not all; method: immunoSEQ multiplex PCR. The data show a few million clones, with roughly 93% seen just once and approximately 0.4% held by the top ten. General observations from the study: Researchers found naive subsets generally carried larger estimated richness than memory subsets.

The TCR was taken from a man aged 18 to 30 in good health. Some clones in this sample may be carry-over from other donors' samples. This chain uses TRBV5-6 with TRBJ1-3, with unresolved D. Sequencing was done on a sample of naive CD4+ T cells from PBMCs. The subset denotes: CD45RA+ positively selected. CDR3 amino acids: CASSLAPAEEYF. For the CDR3, the DNA is TGTGCCAGCAGCTTGGCCCCAGCCGAGGAATATTTT.